These 7 T cell receptor beta chains originate from one sample sequenced in a study of T cell repertoires in cytomegalovirus infection. TCRdb called the reads again in MiXCR, with one record for every CDR3 protein. The table includes about 260,000 distinct CDR3 sequences, 8% to 9.5% detected once. The sample comprised PBMCs. These receptor sequences come from a human donor in good health (CMV status not recorded). Some clones in this sample may be carry-over from other donors' samples.

A few counts support this clonotype. A much larger clone differs from this one at a single base, so this may be a read error. The chain has TRBV11-2 and TRBJ1-1; no firm D call. The germline gives CDR1 SGHAT, CDR2 FQNNGV. CDR3 length equals 13 residues. V lost 2 bases to trimming and J lost 4 bases, with 8 bases between them. CDR3 nucleotides: TGTGCCAGCAGCTTAACCAGGAGCACTGAAGCTTTCTTT. Protein: CASSLTRSTEAFF.

This clonotype was recorded at least ten times. At one end, the junction sequence differs from germline, possibly due to a read error. J is TRBJ2-3 and V is TRBV2; D may be TRBD1 (6 bases). This CDR3 is built from 14 residues. Germline V gene sequence: CDR1 SNHLY, CDR2 FYNNEI. CDR3: CASSEDRTTDTQYF. CDR3 nucleotide sequence: TGTGCCAGCAGCGAAGACAGGACCACAGATACGCAGTATTTT.

This clonotype has ten or more counts. This chain joins TRBV7-2 and TRBJ1-1, with unresolved D. This CDR3 contains 13 residues. The V gene's germline CDR1 is SGHTA and CDR2 FQGNSA. V dropped 5 bases and J dropped 0 bases, with 7 bases sitting between them. DNA of the CDR3: TGTGCCAGCAGCCCCTCAATGAACACTGAAGCTTTCTTT. As protein: CASSPSMNTEAFF.

The chain couples TRBV20-1 to TRBJ1-2, with D possibly being TRBD1 (5 bases). Between the trimmed V and J ends, which lost 4 bases and 2 bases, there was a span of 8 bases. The length of the CDR3 is 12 residues. Per the germline V gene, CDR1 is DFQATT and CDR2 is SNEGSKA (reference sequence). The CDR3 protein is CSATEGNYGYTF. The CDR3 bases are TGCAGTGCTACGGAGGGGAACTATGGCTACACCTTC.

This chain joins TRBV6-4 and TRBJ1-2, with D possibly TRBD1 on 5 matching bases. Between the trimmed V and J ends, which lost 0 bases and 6 bases, there was a span of 20 bases. Looked up from germline, CDR1 is MRHNA and CDR2 is SNTAGT. The CDR3 has 17 amino acids. The CDR3, as DNA: TGTGCCAGCAGTGACTCTTCAGGGTTGGAGTTAAACCATGGCTACACCTTC. Its translation is CASSDSSGLELNHGYTF.

This clonotype was seen repeatedly, ten times or more. The V gene is TRBV7-2, the J gene TRBJ2-6, with D perhaps matching TRBD1 (5 bases). Trimming cost V 2 bases and J 1 base, with 15 bases left between them. The germline V gene encodes CDR1 SGHTA and CDR2 FQGNSA. The CDR3 is 18 residues long. CDR3 amino acids: CASSLTWTFGSGANVLTF. CDR3 sequence (DNA): TGTGCCAGCAGCTTAACCTGGACATTTGGGTCTGGGGCCAACGTCCTGACTTTC.

This clonotype was seen ten or more times. V is TRBV28 and J is TRBJ2-1; 9 bases fit TRBD1. The J segment lost 5 bases and the V segment lost 7 bases, leaving 6 bases of the junction unmatched. CDR1 MDHEN and CDR2 SYDVKM come from the germline V gene. The CDR3 totals 14 residues. CDR3 protein: CASIGQGNNNEQFF. DNA of the CDR3: TGTGCCAGCATTGGACAGGGGAATAACAATGAGCAGTTCTTC.